The following is a T cell receptor beta chain sequence with its context. Here immunoSEQ multiplex PCR was the method, and the copy in TCRdb shows in-frame clones only, minus some. This sample has tens of thousands of clones, with around 86% found just once. The data stem from a study of blood T cell repertoires in COVID-19. The germline CDR1 and CDR2 sequences are LGHNT and FRNRAP. The V end lost 0 bases, the J end lost 4 bases, and 21 bases lay between the germline ends. The CDR3 contains 19 residues. This receptor was taken from an elderly woman with active or convalescent COVID-19. Sequencing was performed on peripheral blood. The chain carries TRBV12-5 and TRBJ1-4; D not resolved. For the CDR3, the DNA is TGTGCTAGTGGTTTGGTACTCTCCCGGCGGGCCCCCTTTAATGAAAAACTGTTTTTT. It yields the protein CASGLVLSRRAPFNEKLFF.